This T cell receptor beta chain was identified during a study of immune evolution from preneoplasia to lung adenocarcinoma. Broader study findings: Later-stage lesions seemingly showed higher T cell density and diversity than normal lung. Top clone frequencies peaked in normal lung, apparently declining through invasive adenocarcinoma.

Remarks on this clone: Its antigen is unidentified.

Two lung cancer pathologists independently confirmed each histologic diagnosis. The V and J ends lost 5 bases and 9 bases respectively, with 11 bases between them. CDR1 and CDR2 (germline): MNHEY, SVGAGI. The CDR3 runs to 12 residues. Sequenced by immunoSEQ multiplex PCR; TCRdb stores in-frame clones only, minus some. The sample includes 1,500 to 2,000 clones, 65% to 90% of them seen just once. The sample consisted of FFPE adjacent normal lung tissue. The receptor was isolated from a person aged 70 to 85 with lung adenocarcinoma. The genes are TRBV6-5 and TRBJ2-1; weak D call: TRBD1 (5 bases). CDR3 region: CASSKGVREQFF. CDR3 nucleotide sequence: TGTGCCAGCAGTAAAGGGGTGCGTGAGCAGTTCTTC.